This record covers a single T cell receptor (beta chain). No antigen is known for it. The data originate from a study of shared clonotypes between healthy human individuals. About the study: There were three CD4 naive, three CD4 memory, two CD8 naive and one CD8 memory plates per donor.

Germline lookup yields CDR1 LNHDA and CDR2 SQIVND (reference sequence). The length of the CDR3 is 12 residues. V lost 9 bases and J lost 1, with 8 bases in between. Broader study findings: Genetic and exposure-history diversity was limited by the small donor number. Sampling used blood alone; tissue repertoires probably differ.

Only in-frame clones appear in the TCRdb table, and some are missing; sequencing was by immunoSEQ multiplex PCR. The profile shows about 980,000 clones, around 80% of them singletons. The V and J genes are TRBV19 and TRBJ2-3; D is unresolved. Sequenced input: memory CD4+ T cells sorted from blood. Subset here: CD45RA-negative fraction. The sequence came from a man younger than 35 in good health. The CDR3 sequence: CASAKGTDTQYF. The CDR3 coding sequence is TGTGCCAGCGCAAAAGGCACAGATACGCAGTATTTT.